Presented here are 26 T cell receptor beta chains from one specimen sequenced in a study of cytotoxic CD8 clonotypes in ibrutinib-treated CLL. Profiling relied on immunoSEQ multiplex PCR, and the TCRdb table lists in-frame clones only, not all of them. The sample lists 130,000 or so clones, 75% to 90% occurring once. Sequencing used PBMCs, obtained after 24 months of ibrutinib treatment. The receptors come from a human donor with chronic lymphocytic leukemia.

V usage is TRBV27 and J usage is TRBJ2-2; no firm D call. V was cut by 6 bases and J by 3 bases, with 11 bases left in between. The CDR3 contains 14 residues. Looked up from germline, CDR1 is MNHEY and CDR2 is SMNVEV (reference sequence). The CDR3 here is CASRRHWDTGELFF. The DNA for the CDR3 is TGTGCCAGCAGGCGACACTGGGACACCGGGGAGCTGTTTTTT.

The rearrangement links TRBV29-1 to TRBJ2-1; a possible D gene is TRBD1 (8 bases). This CDR3 contains 14 residues. V lost 1 base and J 8 bases, leaving 15 bases between the germline ends. Germline assignment: CDR1 SQVTM and CDR2 ANQGSEA. The CDR3 nucleotides are TGCAGCGTTGAAGTACAGGGGGGGTCCGATGAGCAGTTCTTC. Translating it yields CSVEVQGGSDEQFF.

This chain links TRBV4-3 with TRBJ2-1, with 11 bases fitting TRBD2. Germline values: CDR1 LGHNA, CDR2 YSLEER. The CDR3 is 20 residues long. Unmatched junction bases numbered 11, after V lost 0 bases and J lost 1 base. The CDR3 spells CASSQESGASGRISYNEQFF. CDR3 coding DNA: TGCGCCAGCAGCCAAGAGTCTGGGGCTAGCGGGAGGATTTCCTACAATGAGCAGTTCTTC.

This chain links TRBV18 with TRBJ2-5; TRBD1 aligns across 12 bases. The germline V gene has CDR1 KGHSH and CDR2 LQKENI. This CDR3 spans 16 amino acids. Trimming removed 4 bases from V and 4 bases from J; junction bases left unmatched: 7. The CDR3 spells CASSQGTGGLGETQYF. The CDR3 nucleotides are TGTGCCAGCTCACAAGGGACAGGGGGCTTAGGAGAGACCCAGTACTTC.

The V gene is TRBV4-3, the J gene TRBJ1-5; weak D call: TRBD1 (6 bases). Between the trimmed V and J ends, which lost 0 bases and 3 bases, there was a span of 15 bases. The CDR3 loop spans 17 amino acids. Germline V gives CDR1 LGHNA, CDR2 YSLEER. This CDR3 is CASSQDNEQGHNQPQHF. CDR3 bases: TGCGCCAGCAGCCAAGATAACGAACAGGGACACAATCAGCCCCAGCATTTT.

This sequence joins TRBV6-5 and TRBJ1-1; D remains unclear. Germline CDR1 is MNHEY and CDR2 is SVGAGI. The CDR3 totals 13 residues. The V end was cut by 7 bases, the J end by 1 base, with 10 bases between. The CDR3 nucleotides read TGTGCCAGCACCCGGGAGGCGAACACTGAAGCTTTCTTT. The encoded protein is CASTREANTEAFF.

This clone was found a few times. The V call is TRBV7-2, the J call TRBJ2-3, with unresolved D. Trimming cost V 2 bases and J 8 bases, with 11 bases left between them. The CDR3 totals 13 residues. Germline loops: CDR1 SGHTA, CDR2 FQGNSA. CDR3: CASSLNKGGTQYF. The CDR3 coding sequence is TGTGCCAGCAGCTTAAATAAAGGTGGTACGCAGTATTTT.

This clone was observed a few times. The rearrangement links TRBV30 to TRBJ1-2, with no clear D. This CDR3 contains 13 residues. Trimming shortened V by 4 bases and J by 10 bases, and 19 bases separated the two germline ends. Germline CDR1 reads GTSNPN; CDR2 reads SVGIG (reference sequence). As DNA, the CDR3 is TGTGCCTGGAACAGACCGCCGGGTAGTAACTACACCTTC. It specifies CAWNRPPGSNYTF.

This sequence joins TRBV7-2 and TRBJ2-1; TRBD2 agrees at 11 bases. This CDR3 has 17 amino acids. V trimming: 5 bases; J trimming: 4 bases; junction bases outside the gene matches: 10. Germline V gene sequence: CDR1 SGHTA, CDR2 FQGNSA. CDR3 in DNA: TGTGCCAGCAGCCACCCTAGCGGGAGGACGGGATACAATGAGCAGTTCTTC. This gives the protein CASSHPSGRTGYNEQFF.

This rearrangement joins TRBV28 to TRBJ2-7; D gene unclear. The CDR3 has 12 amino acids. Trimming pared 5 bases from V and 2 bases from J, leaving 7 bases between. Germline loops: CDR1 MDHEN, CDR2 SYDVKM. In DNA form, the CDR3 reads TGTGCCAGCAGTCTCATGGCCTACGAGCAGTACTTC. Amino acids: CASSLMAYEQYF.

The CDR3 reads CASSPLTSGMSSYNEQFF. In DNA, the CDR3 is TGCGCCAGCAGCCCACTGACTAGCGGGATGAGCTCCTACAATGAGCAGTTCTTC. This chain joins TRBV4-3 and TRBJ2-1, with 11 bases matching TRBD2. Trimming removed 4 bases from V and 0 bases from J; junction bases left unmatched: 8. CDR3 length equals 18 residues. In germline, CDR1 is LGHNA, CDR2 YSLEER.

Details on this clone: The same CDR3 also results from other DNA sequences found in this sample. The J gene is TRBJ2-3, the V gene TRBV9; 7 bases fit TRBD2. CDR1 and CDR2 from the germline V gene are SGDLS and YYNGEE. The ends lost 2 bases at V and 4 bases at J; junction bases unmatched: 7. This CDR3 has 15 amino acids. The DNA for the CDR3 is TGTGCCAGCAGCGTTGGCGGGAGCGGATCAGATACGCAGTATTTT. Protein sequence: CASSVGGSGSDTQYF.

V and J are TRBV11-2 and TRBJ2-4; D gene unclear. V lost 1 base and J 12 bases, leaving 19 bases between the germline ends. Germline loops: CDR1 SGHAT, CDR2 FQNNGV. This CDR3 comprises 15 residues. CDR3 residues: CASSLVSGVQRNQYF. The DNA for the CDR3 is TGTGCCAGCAGCTTAGTTAGTGGGGTTCAAAGAAATCAGTACTTC.

The chain links TRBV9 to TRBJ2-1; D tentatively fits TRBD1 or TRBD2 (5 bases each). The CDR3 consists of 16 residues. The germline V gene has CDR1 SGDLS and CDR2 YYNGEE. Trimming pared 3 bases from V and 4 bases from J, leaving 17 bases between. In DNA form, the CDR3 reads TGTGCCAGCAGCGCGGACTCCCGGGACGGATACAATGAGCAGTTCTTC. Encoded protein: CASSADSRDGYNEQFF.

The J gene is TRBJ1-2, the V gene TRBV4-1; 9 bases are shared with TRBD1. V dropped 1 base and J dropped 4; count of bases not matched to a gene: 1. The CDR3 is 14 residues long. Germline assignment: CDR1 MGHRA and CDR2 YSYEKL. The CDR3 loop is CASSQGTGVYGYTF. The DNA of the CDR3 is TGCGCCAGCAGCCAAGGGACAGGGGTCTATGGCTACACCTTC.

The V and J genes are TRBV6-4 and TRBJ1-4; D gene unclear. The V end lost 6 bases, the J end lost 6 bases, and 17 bases lay between the germline ends. Germline assignment: CDR1 MRHNA and CDR2 SNTAGT. CDR3 length: 15 amino acids. The CDR3 DNA follows: TGTGCCAGCAGCCCCTCAGCCAGACGGGATGAAAAACTGTTTTTT. Encoded protein: CASSPSARRDEKLFF.

The gene calls are TRBV5-1 and TRBJ2-5; D uncertain. Germline CDR1 SGHRS, CDR2 YFSETQ. Trimming took off 1 base at V and 1 base at J, with 8 bases between the two ends. CDR3 length equals 14 residues. The CDR3 reads CASSLKEPQETQYF. CDR3 sequence (DNA): TGCGCCAGCAGCTTGAAGGAACCCCAAGAGACCCAGTACTTC.

This chain connects TRBV5-1 to TRBJ1-6; 7 bases map to TRBD1. The germline V gene has CDR1 SGHRS and CDR2 YFSETQ. CDR3 length: 13 amino acids. The junction had 5 bases not matched to a gene; V was cut back by 4 bases and J by 10 bases. CDR3 sequence reads: CASSAGGGSPLHF. The CDR3 DNA sequence: TGCGCCAGCAGCGCAGGGGGTGGGTCACCCCTCCACTTT.

The V gene is TRBV18, the J gene TRBJ1-5; D uncertain. Looked up from germline, CDR1 is KGHSH and CDR2 is LQKENI. CDR3 length: 16 amino acids. V lost 2 bases, J lost 1 base, and 12 bases lay in between. This chain's CDR3 is CASSPSGMGSNQPQHF. CDR3 coding DNA: TGTGCCAGCTCACCAAGCGGGATGGGGAGCAATCAGCCCCAGCATTTT.

CDR3 amino acids: CAWSPLTDTQYF. The CDR3 nucleotides are TGTGCCTGGAGCCCGCTCACAGATACGCAGTATTTT. The gene calls are TRBV30 and TRBJ2-3; D is unresolved. Trimming shortened V by 3 bases and J by 2 bases, and 6 bases separated the two germline ends. The CDR3 covers 12 residues. Germline V gene data show CDR1 as GTSNPN and CDR2 as SVGIG (reference sequence).

The chain uses TRBV7-9 and TRBJ1-2; possible D gene TRBD1, 5 bases. The CDR3 sequence is 14 residues long. CDR1 and CDR2 (germline): SEHNR, FQNEAQ (reference sequence). V was clipped by 5 bases and J by 4 bases, with 14 bases between them. CDR3 DNA: TGTGCCAGCAGCATGGGACCAGAACTCTATGGCTACACCTTC. It is translated as CASSMGPELYGYTF.

The DNA of the CDR3 is TGTGCCAGTAGTATCCTCGGGACAGGGACCAATGAGCAGTTCTTC. Amino acids: CASSILGTGTNEQFF. This chain links TRBV19 with TRBJ2-1, with 9 bases fitting TRBD1. The CDR3 has 15 residues. J was trimmed by 6 bases and V by 3 bases; bases with no gene match: 6. Per germline, CDR1 LNHDA and CDR2 SQIVND (reference sequence).

The chain uses TRBV6-5 and TRBJ2-7; D is possibly TRBD1 (5 bases). The germline V gene encodes CDR1 MNHEY and CDR2 SVGAGI. Deletions cut 2 bases from V and 7 bases from J, with 15 bases between. The CDR3 length is 14 residues. CDR3 bases: TGTGCCAGCAGTTACCGTGACGACAGCCGAGAGCAGTACTTC. This translates into CASSYRDDSREQYF.

The chain links TRBV5-1 to TRBJ1-5, with D possibly being TRBD1 (5 bases). The V gene lost 4 bases and the J gene lost 5 bases, with 13 bases spanning the gap. From germline, CDR1 is SGHRS and CDR2 YFSETQ. This CDR3 region has 14 residues. This CDR3 reads CASSPGSGDQPQHF. CDR3 nucleotides: TGCGCCAGCAGCCCGGGGTCGGGGGATCAGCCCCAGCATTTT. The full variable domain, with the rest looked up from reference TRBV5-1 and TRBJ1-5, is KAGVTQTPRYLIKTRGQQVTLSCSPISGHRSVSWYQQTPGQGLQFLFEYFSETQRNKGNFPGRFSGRQFSNSRSEMNVSTLELGDSALYLCASSPGSGDQPQHFGDGTRLSIL.

The chain links TRBV9 to TRBJ2-5, with 12 nucleotides matching TRBD1. Looked up from germline, CDR1 is SGDLS and CDR2 is YYNGEE. The CDR3 has 17 residues. V lost 3 bases to trimming and J lost 4 bases; unmatched junction nucleotides: 10. This CDR3 is CASSAGTGGMGGETQYF. The CDR3 DNA is TGTGCCAGCAGCGCAGGGACAGGGGGCATGGGGGGAGAGACCCAGTACTTC.

The rearrangement links TRBV7-9 to TRBJ2-2, with 7 positions matching TRBD2. The CDR3 is 16 amino acids. Losses at the gene ends were 4 bases for V and 4 bases for J; bases not matched to a gene: 9. The germline CDR1 and CDR2 sequences are SEHNR and FQNEAQ (reference sequence). The CDR3 loop is CASSSSSGGTTGELFF. In nucleotides, the CDR3 is TGTGCCAGCAGCTCATCTTCGGGAGGAACCACCGGGGAGCTGTTTTTT.